The 3 T cell receptor beta chains given below trace back to one sample, sequenced in a study of control samples from healthy donors and cancer patients (TCRdb year 2020). Libraries were constructed by the immunoSEQ multiplex PCR assay. TCRdb retrieved this table from immuneACCESS and kept in-frame rearrangements only. Not all clones are present; in checked studies, unresolved V genes account for under half, and no reason is known for the remainder. This sample gives approximately 12,000 clones in total; around 94% of them show up just once. The ten most abundant clones make up 25% to 30% of the sample. Sequenced: PBMCs. The receptors were gathered from a man between 65 and 85 years old with head and neck cancer.

The chain employs TRBV9 and TRBJ1-1; D unclear. From germline, CDR1 is SGDLS and CDR2 YYNGEE. V was trimmed by 3 bases and J by 1 base, leaving 13 bases between them. The CDR3 is 15 amino acids. DNA of the CDR3: TGTGCCAGCAGCGCCTTTCACTCGGGGAACACTGAAGCTTTCTTT. Amino acid sequence: CASSAFHSGNTEAFF.

Concerning this clone: The junction departs from germline at one end; a sequencing error may be responsible. This chain joins TRBV11-2 and TRBJ2-7; D might be TRBD1 (6 bases). There are 14 residues in the CDR3. Germline-derived CDR1 and CDR2 are SGHAT and FQNNGV. The CDR3 is CASSIDRFSYEQYF. Here the CDR3 DNA reads TGTGCCAGCAGCATAGACAGGTTCTCCTACGAGCAGTACTTC. Based on the CDR3 plus reference TRBV11-2 and TRBJ2-7, the full variable domain is EAGVAQSPRYKIIEKRQSVAFWCNPISGHATLYWYQQILGQGPKLLIQFQNNGVVDDSQLPKDRFSAERLKGVDSTLKIQPAKLEDSAVYLCASSIDRFSYEQYFGPGTRLTVT.

Comments on this clone: Additional DNA sequences in this sample encode the identical CDR3. The chain couples TRBV5-4 to TRBJ2-6; perhaps TRBD2 as D (7 bases). The CDR3 runs 17 residues. Trimming removed 0 bases from V and 2 bases from J, with 12 bases in between. Germline lookup yields CDR1 SGHNT and CDR2 YYREEE (reference sequence). CDR3 DNA sequence: TGTGCCAGCAGCTTGGGGCAGGGGAGGGCTGGGGCCAACGTCCTGACTTTC. It is translated as CASSLGQGRAGANVLTF. Using reference TRBV5-4 and TRBJ2-6 for the parts outside the CDR3, the full variable domain is ETGVTQSPTHLIKTRGQQVTLRCSSQSGHNTVSWYQQALGQGPQFIFQYYREEENGRGNFPPRFSGLQFPNYSSELNVNALELDDSALYLCASSLGQGRAGANVLTFGAGSRLTVL.